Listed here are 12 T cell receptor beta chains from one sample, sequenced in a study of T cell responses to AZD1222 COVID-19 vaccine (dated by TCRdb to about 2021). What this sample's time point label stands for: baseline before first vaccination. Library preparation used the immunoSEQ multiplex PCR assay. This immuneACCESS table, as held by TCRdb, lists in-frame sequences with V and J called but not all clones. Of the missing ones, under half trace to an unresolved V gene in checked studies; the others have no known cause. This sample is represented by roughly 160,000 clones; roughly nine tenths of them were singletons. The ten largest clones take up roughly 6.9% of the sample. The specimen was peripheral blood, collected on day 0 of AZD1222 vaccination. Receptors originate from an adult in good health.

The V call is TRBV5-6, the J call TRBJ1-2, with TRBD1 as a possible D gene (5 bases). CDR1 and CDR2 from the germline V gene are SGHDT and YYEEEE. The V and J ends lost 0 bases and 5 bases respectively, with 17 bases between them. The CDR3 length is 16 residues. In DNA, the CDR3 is TGTGCCAGCAGCTTGGACCTACTGGGGCGGATATATGGCTACACCTTC. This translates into CASSLDLLGRIYGYTF.

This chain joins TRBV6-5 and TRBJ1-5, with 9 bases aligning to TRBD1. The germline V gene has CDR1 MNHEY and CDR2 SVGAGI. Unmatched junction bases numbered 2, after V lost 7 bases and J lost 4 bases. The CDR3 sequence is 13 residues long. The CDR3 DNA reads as TGTGCCAGCAAAGGACAGGGGAATCAGCCCCAGCATTTT. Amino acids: CASKGQGNQPQHF.

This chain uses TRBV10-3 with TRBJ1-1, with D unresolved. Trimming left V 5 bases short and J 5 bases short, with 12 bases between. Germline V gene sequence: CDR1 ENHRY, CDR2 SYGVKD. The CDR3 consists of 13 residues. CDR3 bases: TGTGCCATCAGTACCTTTGGGTTGACTGAAGCTTTCTTT. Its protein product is CAISTFGLTEAFF.

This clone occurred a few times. The CDR3 spells CSASFGGRFSGNTIYF. In DNA, the CDR3 is TGCAGTGCTAGTTTTGGGGGCAGGTTCTCTGGAAACACCATATATTTT. This chain links TRBV20-1 with TRBJ1-3, with a possible D match to TRBD1 (6 bases). CDR3 length: 16 residues. Between the trimmed V and J ends, which lost 3 bases and 0 bases, there was a span of 15 bases. The germline CDR1 and CDR2 sequences are DFQATT and SNEGSKA (reference sequence).

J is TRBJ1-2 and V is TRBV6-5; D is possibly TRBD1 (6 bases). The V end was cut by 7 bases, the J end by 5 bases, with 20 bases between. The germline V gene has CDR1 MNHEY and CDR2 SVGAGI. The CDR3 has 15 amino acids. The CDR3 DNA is TGTGCCAGCATCCCGGATCCCGCCAGGGGATATGGCTACACCTTC. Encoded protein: CASIPDPARGYGYTF.

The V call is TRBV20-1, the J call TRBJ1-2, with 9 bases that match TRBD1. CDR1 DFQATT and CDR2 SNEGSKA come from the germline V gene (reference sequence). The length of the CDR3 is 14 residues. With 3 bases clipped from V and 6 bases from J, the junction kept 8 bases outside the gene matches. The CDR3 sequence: CSASRGGQGDGYTF. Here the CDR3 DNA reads TGCAGTGCTAGTAGAGGGGGACAGGGCGATGGCTACACCTTC.

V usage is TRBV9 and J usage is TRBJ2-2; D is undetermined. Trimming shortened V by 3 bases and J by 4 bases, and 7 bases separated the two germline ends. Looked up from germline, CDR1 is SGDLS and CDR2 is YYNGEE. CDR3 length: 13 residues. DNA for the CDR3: TGTGCCAGCAGCGCCGTTGTCACCGGGGAGCTGTTTTTT. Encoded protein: CASSAVVTGELFF.

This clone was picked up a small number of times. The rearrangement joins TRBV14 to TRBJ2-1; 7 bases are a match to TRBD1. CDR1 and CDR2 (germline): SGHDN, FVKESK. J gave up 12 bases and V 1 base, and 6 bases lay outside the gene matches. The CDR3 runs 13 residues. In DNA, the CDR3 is TGTGCCAGCAGCCAAGGAAGACAGGGTACGCAGTTCTTC. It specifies CASSQGRQGTQFF.

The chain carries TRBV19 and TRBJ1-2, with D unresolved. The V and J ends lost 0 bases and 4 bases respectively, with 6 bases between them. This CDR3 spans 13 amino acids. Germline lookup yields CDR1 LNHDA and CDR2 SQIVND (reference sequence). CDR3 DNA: TGTGCCAGTAGTATAGACGGATCCTATGGCTACACCTTC. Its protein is CASSIDGSYGYTF.

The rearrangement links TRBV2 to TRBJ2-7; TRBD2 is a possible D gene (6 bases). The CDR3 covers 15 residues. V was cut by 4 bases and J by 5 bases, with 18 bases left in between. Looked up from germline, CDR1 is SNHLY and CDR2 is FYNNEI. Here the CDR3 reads CASSVVISSGDEQYV. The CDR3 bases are TGTGCCAGCAGTGTAGTAATTTCGTCGGGAGACGAGCAGTACGTC.

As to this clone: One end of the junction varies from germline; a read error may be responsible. CDR3 coding DNA: TGCAGTGTACCCGGGAGGAGCGCTTTC. Protein: CSVPGRSAF. This sequence joins TRBV20-1 and TRBJ1-2, with D unclear. There are 9 residues in the CDR3. Germline assignment: CDR1 DFQATT and CDR2 SNEGSKA (reference sequence).

CDR3 in amino acids: CASSLYGDSNQPQHF. In nucleotides, the CDR3 is TGTGCCAGCAGCTTGTACGGAGATAGCAATCAGCCCCAGCATTTT. The chain has TRBV5-5 and TRBJ1-5; the D is unclear. Germline V gives CDR1 SGHKS, CDR2 YYEKEE (reference sequence). Trimming took off 1 base at V and 0 bases at J, with 8 bases between the two ends. The CDR3 sequence is 15 residues long. Full variable domain (remainder filled in from reference TRBV5-5 and TRBJ1-5): DAGVTQSPTHLIKTRGQQVTLRCSPISGHKSVSWYQQVLGQGPQFIFQYYEKEERGRGNFPDRFSARQFPNYSSELNVNALLLGDSALYLCASSLYGDSNQPQHFGDGTRLSIL.